This entry describes one T cell receptor beta chain. This clone was seen many times. Its antigen is unknown. No much larger clone is present one base from it, and per-base qualities are unavailable. TCRbeta CDR3 regions were amplified from genomic DNA using the immunoSEQ Assay, a bias-controlled multiplex PCR. The authors' analysis ran thus. Nucleated cell counts per sample were estimated from amplification of reference gene primers within the assay. To quantify the absolute abundance of each unique TCRbeta CDR3 rearrangement, sequence reads were collapsed and filtered. For each sample, productive Simpson clonality was calculated as the square root of Simpson's diversity index across productive rearrangements. This is the immuneACCESS table as TCRdb keeps it, with only in-frame sequences that have V and J called. A part of the clones is gone; compared with another copy, unresolved V genes explain less than half, and the rest is unexplained. For V, J and clone size, that table is used; D and trimming come from the DNA. The sample profile shows about 110,000 clones; 55% to 75% of them were found once. Of the sample, 1.8% is held by the ten largest clones.

Each collaborating institution followed its own protocols to collect whole blood in K2EDTA tubes. For TCRbeta analysis, collaborator samples were shipped as frozen whole blood, as isolated PBMCs, or as DNA extracted from either sample type. The germline V gene gives CDR1 as KGHSH and CDR2 as LQKENI. The CDR3 numbers 15 residues from cysteine through phenylalanine. Kept here is only the CDR3 DNA, which spans 45 bases and is read in frame from base 1. Trimmed from V: 2 bases; trimmed from J: 0 bases; junction bases lacking a gene match: 3. This sample was taken from a study of blood T cell repertoires in COVID-19 (dated by TCRdb to 2018 to 2020). General notes on the study: The collaborator samples originated in the United States, Italy and Spain and spanned the acute and convalescent phases of COVID-19. The material from the prospective study consisted of cDNA or gDNA derived from T cells, B-cell-depleted T cells, or PBMCs. HLA class I and class II types, where available, came from metadata supplied by the sample provider rather than from assay-based typing. Sample metadata almost always included a de-identified subject ID, COVID-19 status, age in years and sex. Subjects who had been exposed to COVID-19, were actively infected with it, or had recovered from it provided the deeply sampled blood TCRbeta repertoires that made up the dataset. The repertoires were released in a freely available public database intended as a resource for research on the immune response to SARS-CoV-2. Samples were obtained from the ongoing ImmuneRACE study (first 160 participants) and from over 1,000 subjects provided by 6 global collaborators. General findings and caveats noted by the study authors: How much clinical and demographic metadata was included differed by source and by participant, and the metadata was provided uncurated.

Source material: peripheral blood. The source of this sequence is a woman aged 40 to 50 with acute or convalescent COVID-19. The rearrangement joined TRBV18 to TRBJ1-1; the junction holds 7 bases that match TRBD1. The CDR3 here reads CASSPSQGLNTEAFF. Here is the DNA: TGTGCCAGCTCACCATCACAGGGGTTGAACACTGAAGCTTTCTTT. Beyond the CDR3, the reference TRBV18 and TRBJ1-1 genes provide the residues; the full variable domain reads: NAGVMQNPRHLVRRRGQEARLRCSPMKGHSHVYWYRQLPEEGLKFMVYLQKENIIDESGMPKERFSAEFPKEGPSILRIQQVVRGDSAAYFCASSPSQGLNTEAFFGQGTRLTVV.